This T cell receptor (beta chain) was captured in a study of early T cells in non-severe SARS-CoV-2 infection. V shed 11 bases and J 2 bases; nucleotides not matched to a gene: 12. CDR1 is MNHNS, CDR2 SASEGT, per germline. This CDR3 region has 14 residues. Unique molecular identifiers were added to individual cDNA molecules. MiXCR, applied by TCRdb to the 5' RACE reads, yields one record per CDR3 protein. Counted here are under 55,000 distinct CDR3 sequences, around 10% occurring once; the ten biggest clones make up 20% to 25%. Sequencing input: whole blood. This TCR came from an adult who was a healthcare worker with PCR-confirmed SARS-CoV-2 infection or an uninfected control (not recorded which). V gene TRBV6-1 combines with J gene TRBJ2-7; 7 positions match TRBD2. CDR3 region: CACNPRDYTYEQYF. In DNA form, the CDR3 reads TGTGCCTGCAACCCCCGGGACTACACCTACGAGCAGTACTTC.